This T cell receptor (beta chain) is from a study of vaccination and CD4 T cells after COVID-19. At the level of the study: Cultures that served as controls received a CEFX pool, an HIV-1 Nef pool, or no peptide.

As regards this clonotype: Its target is not known.

V was shortened by 3 bases and J by 0 bases, with 5 bases between the two germline ends. This CDR3 has 13 residues. Germline assignment: CDR1 MDHEN and CDR2 SYDVKM. The assay that was used to sequence DNA from cultured CD4+ T cells was the Oncomine TCR Beta short-read assay. Genomic DNA was taken out of cultured CD4+ T cells by extraction. TCRdb recomputed calls from the PCR reads with MiXCR, one row per CDR3 protein. The repertoire holds about 12,000 distinct CDR3 sequences, with more than 35% as singletons. Treatment given: approximately 10-day PBMC culture with coronavirus spike peptide pools or control peptides (ViraFEST assay). Those CD4+ T cells from the unexposed donor predate the COVID-19 pandemic (2011-2018). For ViraFEST, peptide pools expanded antigen-specific T cells, after which the TCRs were sequenced. These CD4+ T cells came from roughly 10-day cultures by negative selection.

Sequenced input: CD4+ T cells from blood, cultured in vitro. The rearrangement joins TRBV28 to TRBJ1-1; D gene unclear. The TCR was taken from a human donor in good health. CDR3 amino acids: CASSLHLNTEAFF. The CDR3 coding sequence is TGTGCCAGCAGTTTGCACTTGAACACTGAAGCTTTCTTT.